This TCR beta chain was recovered during a study of cytomegalovirus exposure and HLA in healthy donors (dated by TCRdb to 2016 to 2017). At the level of the whole study: An earlier analysis of roughly 570 of the donors reported 276 Gb of sequence data and approximately 120 million unique TCR beta sequences obtained from around 170 million T cells. Typing coverage differed by locus: A, B, C, DRB1 and DQB1 were typed in about 620-630 donors, DQA1 in 522, DPA1 in some 570, and DPB1 in roughly 470. A handful of DR-DQ haplotypes were handled as single units for association and clustering because linkage in the cohort was strong. The later analysis used no new phenotypic data to find candidate immune exposures, relying instead on TCR beta sequences and their occurrence across donors. All discovery cohort repertoires had been generated using a single sequencing platform. Alongside the repertoire data, information on donor age, sex, ethnicity and CMV serostatus was compiled. Both class I and class II loci were covered by HLA typing, at four-digit resolution. Of the roughly 430 genotyped donors, approximately 82% fell in the genetic ancestry cluster associated with self-reported Caucasian donors. Using immunosequencing, the study profiled T cell repertoires from 550 to 750 subjects and related those repertoires to cytomegalovirus serostatus. In a later analysis, previously published TCR beta repertoires from more than 500 donors were re-analyzed and high-resolution HLA genotyping was added so that TCR occurrence patterns could be studied. To predict cytomegalovirus infection status, the study brought together high-throughput TCR immunosequencing, statistical association of individual TCRs with disease status, and machine learning. The study was designed to test whether signatures of past pathogen exposure could be identified by cataloging public T cell receptors. A later genetic analysis used genome-wide SNP genotypes for about 60% of the 666 donors, treating that subset as a discovery cohort. In an earlier analysis of roughly 540 of the donors, high-throughput TCR beta sequencing was used to judge whether each TCR beta V gene segment behaved as functional or pseudogenic. Among over 350 genotyped donors of the cohort, an average of around 240,000 unique TCR beta nucleotide sequences were sequenced per donor, roughly a sixth of them non-productive. An early release covering 550 to 700 HLA-typed donors comprised about 290 gigabases of sequencing data and tens of millions of unique TCR sequences. A separate validation cohort of some 130 different subjects was used in addition to the approximately 640-subject first cohort. The investigation overall reported the following: The classifier was reported to diagnose cytomegalovirus status with high specificity and sensitivity in both the original and validation cohorts. The cohort was sequenced for TCR beta chains only, and without alpha or paired-chain data the features that could be detected were limited. A later analysis found that HLA-associated TCR beta chains were more clonally expanded and had lower generation probabilities than equally common non-associated chains. In an earlier analysis of around 600 of the donors, most TCR beta V segments appeared in productive rearrangements about 87% or about 30% of the time, broadly matching IMGT annotations. A further reported finding was that TCR beta sequences accurately predicted the HLA-A and HLA-B alleles for most subjects in the first cohort. The earlier analysis of about 600 of the donors excluded approximately 17 rarely observed V segments, including chromosome 9 orphons, because counts were too low. Some IMGT-functional V segments, including TRBV6-2 and TRBV6-3, could not be told apart with the 87-base-pair reads, so those segments were excluded. Roughly uniform sequencing depth across donors was assumed in presence/absence analyses, although this assumption may not hold. In a later analysis, TCR association rates were found to vary across HLA loci, with the most associated TCRs seen for DRB1 alleles and the fewest for HLA-C alleles. A later analysis associated about 16,000 TCR beta sequences with specific HLA alleles at a false discovery rate of 0.05. Linkage disequilibrium might explain the correlated functional status among segregating V segments, but an unknown experimental factor could not be excluded. A total of about 150 TCR beta chains were listed by the study as associated with cytomegalovirus. While some public TCRs were present in many individuals, most TCR sequences turned up only very rarely across donors. V-gene and J-gene trimming of TCR beta chains was associated with a missense DCLRE1C variant in a later genetic analysis, and the association was replicated in an independent cohort. For the cohort, immune exposure information was limited to CMV serostatus. Most CMV-associated TCR beta chains appeared to be HLA-restricted in a later analysis, and the HLA associations seemed to be driven largely by CMV exposure. Several of the top co-occurrence clusters appeared to be linked to parvovirus B19, influenza, CMV and Epstein-Barr virus, according to a later analysis. Because HLA typing was missing for some donors at each locus, association tests included only the typed subset. A group of highly shared sequence variants was considered likely to be a technical artifact of the sequencing pipeline. The authors suggested that the approach could potentially be extended to other disease states and immunological phenotypes. In vitro tests confirmed that a few of the cytomegalovirus-associated TCR beta chains recognize cytomegalovirus antigens. When HLA alleles, especially DR and DQ, strongly co-occurred, TCR associations were difficult to assign to individual alleles. In a later genetic analysis, fewer N-insertions in productive TCRs were reported among donors in an Asian-associated ancestry cluster than the 666-donor mean.

Preparation of the library involved the immunoSEQ multiplex PCR assay. A mixture of 60 forward primers for TCR Vbeta segments and 13 reverse primers for TCR Jbeta segments was used in the multiplex PCR. Amplification of the CDR3 region of rearranged TCR beta genes was performed with a multiplex PCR assay on genomic DNA. The amplified TCR beta libraries were sequenced on the Illumina HiSeq System as 87-base-pair reads. Per the original workflow: Across the 640 or so repertoires, a later analysis counted about 81 million unique TCR beta chains, approximately 10 million of which were shared by at least two donors. A nearest-neighbor algorithm error-corrected the raw reads and collapsed the reads into unique sequences, merging closely related sequences to remove PCR and sequencing errors. CDR3 sequences were aligned to IMGT reference sequences to assign V, D and J gene segments. For a sequence to be retained, a match of at least six nucleotides was required to both a V gene segment and a J gene segment. Rearrangements were classified as productive when the CDR3 lacked stop codons and remained in frame with V and J, and all other rearrangements were classified as non-productive. Following IMGT convention, CDR3 was defined as the stretch from the second conserved V-encoded cysteine to the conserved J-encoded phenylalanine. The earlier analysis of about 530 of the donors excluded any sequence lacking an unambiguous match to a single V gene segment. In an earlier analysis of approximately 590 of the donors, V segments were called functional above 56.7% productive rearrangements and were called segregating when the between-donor standard deviation exceeded 5%. A statistical classification framework was built for diagnosing cytomegalovirus status from the catalog of TCR beta chain sequences. V and J gene assignment, in a later analysis, came from comparing TCR nucleotide sequences with IMGT/GENE-DB human TR gene sequences. Using the TCRdist pipeline, a later analysis assigned CDR3 sequences along with most-parsimonious VDJ recombination scenarios. In a later analysis, each TCR beta chain was defined by its CDR3 amino acid sequence together with its V-gene family, and reads without a unique V-gene family were excluded. In a later analysis, a few hundred highly shared, low-generation-probability nucleotide sequences were removed to address suspected cross-contamination and a sequencing artifact. In a later analysis, a clonal expansion index was calculated for each public chain from normalized within-repertoire ranks of inferred template counts. In a later analysis, generation probabilities were computed with a VDJ recombination model fitted to out-of-frame rearrangements, and the resulting probabilities were checked against IGoR. In a later analysis, hypergeometric tests were used to score TCR-TCR, TCR-HLA and TCR-CMV co-occurrence, with a repertoire-size bias correction applied to TCR pairs. False discovery rates were estimated in a later analysis by permuting HLA or CMV assignments 20 times. In a later analysis, co-occurring TCRs were grouped using DBSCAN, and TCRdist sequence similarity was added for clustering within HLA-allele-positive subsets. For co-occurrence clustering, repertoires with fewer than 30,000 or more than 120,000 public chains were excluded, along with roughly 5 repertoires with anomalous nucleotide sharing. In TCRdb, the immuneACCESS table is reduced to in-frame sequences with V and J assigned. These tables do not hold every clone; where another copy was compared, an unresolved V gene accounts for under half, and the others remain unexplained. V, J and clone size are taken as reported in that table, and D and trimming were inferred from the DNA itself. This sample is represented by about 170,000 clones; about 76% of them were singletons. Together, the top ten hold 5.4% of the sample.

The germline V end is reduced by 3 bases and the J end by 7 bases; junction bases left unmatched: 6. Its CDR3 holds 14 amino acids, cysteine through phenylalanine. The CDR3 DNA has 42 bases and is translated from base 1. Sequences SEHNR (CDR1) and FQNEAQ (CDR2) are obtained from the germline V gene (reference sequence). In total, 666 healthy bone marrow donors made up the cohort. All cohort members were sampled while nominally healthy, although unrecorded immune exposures were likely present. The donor was CMV seropositive and belonged to the group of 250 to 300 seropositive cohort members. A peripheral blood sample was provided by each donor, and peripheral blood mononuclear cells were used for TCR beta sequencing. Genomic DNA extraction from the blood cell samples was performed with the Qiagen DNeasy Blood Extraction Kit. A word on this clone: The specificity of this receptor is unknown. No quality values exist for individual bases; no much larger clone is one base distant.

Material for sequencing was PBMCs. This receptor chain uses TRBV7-9 and TRBJ1-3; TRBD1 matches 7 bases in the middle. The clonotype comes from a woman aged 18-30 years in good health and CMV-seropositive. The CDR3 here reads CASSFGRGRNTIYF. The nucleotides read TGTGCCAGCAGCTTCGGCAGGGGGAGGAACACCATATATTTT.